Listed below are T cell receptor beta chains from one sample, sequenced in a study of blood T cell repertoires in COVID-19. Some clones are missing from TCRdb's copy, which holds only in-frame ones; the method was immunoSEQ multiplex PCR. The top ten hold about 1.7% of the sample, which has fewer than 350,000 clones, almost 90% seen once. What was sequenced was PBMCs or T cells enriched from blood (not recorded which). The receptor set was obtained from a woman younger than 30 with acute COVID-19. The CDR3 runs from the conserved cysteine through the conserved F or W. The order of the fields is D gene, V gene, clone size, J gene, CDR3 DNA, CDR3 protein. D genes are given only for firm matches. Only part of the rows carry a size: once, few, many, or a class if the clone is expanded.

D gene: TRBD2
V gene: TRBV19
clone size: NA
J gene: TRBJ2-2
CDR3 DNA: TGTGCCAGTAGTATAGCGCCTAGCGGGAGGGCAAGAACCGGGGAGCTGTTTTTT
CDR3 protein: CASSIAPSGRARTGELFF

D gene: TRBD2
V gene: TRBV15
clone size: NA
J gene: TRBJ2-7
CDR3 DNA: TGTGCCACCAGCAGAGTAGGACTAGTAGCCTACGAGCAGTACTTC
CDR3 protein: CATSRVGLVAYEQYF

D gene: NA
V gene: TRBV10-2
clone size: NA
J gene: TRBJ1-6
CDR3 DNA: TGCGCCAGCAGACAGGCTTCACCCCTCCACTTT
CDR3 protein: CASRQASPLHF

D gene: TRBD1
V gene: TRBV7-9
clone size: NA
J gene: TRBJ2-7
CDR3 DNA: TGTGCCAGCAGCTCGACAGGGAGTCGCGACGAGCAGTACTTC
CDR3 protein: CASSSTGSRDEQYF

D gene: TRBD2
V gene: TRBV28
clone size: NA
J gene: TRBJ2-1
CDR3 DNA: TGTGCCAGCAGTATTAGCGGGGGCGGGAATGAGCAGTTCTTC
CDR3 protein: CASSISGGGNEQFF

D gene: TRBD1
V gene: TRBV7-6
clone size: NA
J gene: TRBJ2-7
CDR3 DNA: TGTGCCAGCAGCTTAGCGCTTGGACAGGGCTCCTACGAGCAGTACTTC
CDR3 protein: CASSLALGQGSYEQYF

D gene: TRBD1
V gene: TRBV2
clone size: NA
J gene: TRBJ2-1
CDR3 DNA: TGTGCCAGCAGTGAGGGAAGGGGGCCCCTAGGTGAGCAGTTCTTC
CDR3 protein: CASSEGRGPLGEQFF

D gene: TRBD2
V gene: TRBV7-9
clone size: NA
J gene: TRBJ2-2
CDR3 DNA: TGTGCCAGCAGCTTCCCGGGATCTAGCGGGAGCGCGAACACCGGGGAGCTGTTTTTT
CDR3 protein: CASSFPGSSGSANTGELFF

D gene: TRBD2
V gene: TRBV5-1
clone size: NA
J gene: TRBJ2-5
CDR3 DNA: TGCGCCAGCAGCTTGTCTAGCGGACAAGAGACCCAGTACTTC
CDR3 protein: CASSLSSGQETQYF

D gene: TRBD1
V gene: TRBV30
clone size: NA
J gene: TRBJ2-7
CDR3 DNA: TGTGCCTGGAATTTCGGCAGGGGGCGATTCCAGCAGTACTTC
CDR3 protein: CAWNFGRGRFQQYF

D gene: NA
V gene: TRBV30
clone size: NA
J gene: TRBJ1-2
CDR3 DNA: TGTGCCTGGGGAAGGGTAGGGGCGCAGGGCTACACCTTC
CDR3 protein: CAWGRVGAQGYTF

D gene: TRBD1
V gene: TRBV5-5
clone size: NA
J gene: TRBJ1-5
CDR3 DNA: TGTGCCAGCAGCTTGTCGGACAGGGGCAATCAGCCCCAGCATTTT
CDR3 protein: CASSLSDRGNQPQHF

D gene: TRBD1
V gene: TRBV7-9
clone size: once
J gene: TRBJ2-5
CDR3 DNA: TGTGCCAGCAGCTTAGTGATTTTGGACAGGGGTATACAAGAGACCCAGTACTTC
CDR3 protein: CASSLVILDRGIQETQYF

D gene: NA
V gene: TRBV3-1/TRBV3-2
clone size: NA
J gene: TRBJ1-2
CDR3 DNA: TGTGCCAGCAGCCCCGGGTCAACTAACTATGGCTACACCTTC
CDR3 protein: CASSPGSTNYGYTF

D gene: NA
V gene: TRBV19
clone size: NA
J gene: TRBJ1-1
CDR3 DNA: TGTGCCAGTAGTATAGATACCGCCAGGGTCAACACTGAAGCTTTCTTT
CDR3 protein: CASSIDTARVNTEAFF

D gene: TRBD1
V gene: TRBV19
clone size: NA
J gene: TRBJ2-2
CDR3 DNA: TGTGCCAGTAGTATTACGGGACAGGGAAACACCGGGGAGCTGTTTTTT
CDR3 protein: CASSITGQGNTGELFF

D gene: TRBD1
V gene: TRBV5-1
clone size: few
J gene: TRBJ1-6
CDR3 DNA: TGCGCCAGCAGACGAAGCGGGACAGGGGCTTCCTCCTATAATTCACCCCTCCACTTT
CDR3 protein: CASRRSGTGASSYNSPLHF

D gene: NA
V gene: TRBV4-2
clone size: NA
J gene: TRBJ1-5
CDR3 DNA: TGTGCCAGCAGCCCGCAGGGTCAGGGAGGTCAGCAGCCCCAGCATTTT
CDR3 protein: CASSPQGQGGQQPQHF

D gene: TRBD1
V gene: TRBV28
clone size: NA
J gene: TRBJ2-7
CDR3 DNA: TGTGCCAGCAGTTTCCAGGACAGGGCCTACGAGCAGTACTTC
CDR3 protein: CASSFQDRAYEQYF

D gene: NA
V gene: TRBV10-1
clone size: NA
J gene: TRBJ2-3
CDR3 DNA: TGCGCCAGACCCAGGGTGTCTAGCACAGATACGCAGTATTTT
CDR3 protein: CARPRVSSTDTQYF

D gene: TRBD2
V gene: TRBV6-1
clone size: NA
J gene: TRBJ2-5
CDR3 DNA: TGTGCCAGCAGTGCAATTAGATCCGGACTAGCGCAACAAGAGACCCAGTACTTC
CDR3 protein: CASSAIRSGLAQQETQYF

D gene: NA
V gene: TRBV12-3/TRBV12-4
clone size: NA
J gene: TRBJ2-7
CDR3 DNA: TGTGCCAGCACATCAAACCGACTCGAGCAGTACTTC
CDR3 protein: CASTSNRLEQYF

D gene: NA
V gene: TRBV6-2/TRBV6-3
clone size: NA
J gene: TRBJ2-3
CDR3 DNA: TGTGCCAGCAGTTACTTCGGGGGAGAGGGGTCAGATACGCAGTATTTT
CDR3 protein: CASSYFGGEGSDTQYF

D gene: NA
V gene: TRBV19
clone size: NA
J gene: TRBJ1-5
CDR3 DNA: TGTGCCAGTAGTATACGGGACACCAATCAGCCCCAGCATTTT
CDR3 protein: CASSIRDTNQPQHF

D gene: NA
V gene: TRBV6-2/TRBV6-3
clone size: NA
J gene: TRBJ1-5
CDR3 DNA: TGTGCCAGCAGTTACTCGGCAGGGTATGGTCAGCCCCAGCATTTT
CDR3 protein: CASSYSAGYGQPQHF

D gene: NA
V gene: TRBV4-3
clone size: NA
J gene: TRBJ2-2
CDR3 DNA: TGCGCCAGCAGCCATCAGCAGGCCATCTACGGGGAGCTGTTTTTT
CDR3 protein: CASSHQQAIYGELFF

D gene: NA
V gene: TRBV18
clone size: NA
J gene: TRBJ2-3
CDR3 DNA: TGTGCCAGCTCACGGACTAGCACAGATACGCAGTATTTT
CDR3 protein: CASSRTSTDTQYF

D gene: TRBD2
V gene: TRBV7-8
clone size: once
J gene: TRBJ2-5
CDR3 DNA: TGTGCCAGCAGCTCAACTAGCGGGAGAAGGGAGACCCAGTACTTC
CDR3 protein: CASSSTSGRRETQYF

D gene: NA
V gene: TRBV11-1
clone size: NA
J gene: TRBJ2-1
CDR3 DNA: TGTGCCAGCGGGAGGTGGGGCAATGAGCAGTTCTTC
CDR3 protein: CASGRWGNEQFF

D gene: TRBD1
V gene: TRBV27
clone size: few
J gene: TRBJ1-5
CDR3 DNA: TGTGCCAGCAGTTTAGGGGCCAGGGGGCCCGAAGAAGGCAATCAGCCCCAGCATTTT
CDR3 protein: CASSLGARGPEEGNQPQHF

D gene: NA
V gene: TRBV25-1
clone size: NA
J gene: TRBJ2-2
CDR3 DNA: TGTGCCAGCAAGAGGGCGAACACCGGGGAGCTGTTTTTT
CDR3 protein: CASKRANTGELFF

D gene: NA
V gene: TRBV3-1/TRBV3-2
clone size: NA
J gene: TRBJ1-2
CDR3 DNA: TGTGCCAGCAGCCAAGTACAGGCAGCCCTCTATGGCTACACCTTC
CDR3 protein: CASSQVQAALYGYTF

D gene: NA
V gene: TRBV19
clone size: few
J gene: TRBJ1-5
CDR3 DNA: TGTGCCAGTAGTGGGGGGACCAGGGCTTTTGGAGTGCAGCCCCAGCATTTT
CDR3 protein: CASSGGTRAFGVQPQHF

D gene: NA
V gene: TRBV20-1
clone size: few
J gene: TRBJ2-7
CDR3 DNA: TGCAGTGCTAGTTCGGAGGGATACGAGCAGTACTTC
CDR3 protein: CSASSEGYEQYF

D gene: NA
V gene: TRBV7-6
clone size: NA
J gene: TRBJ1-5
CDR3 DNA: TGTGCCAGCAGCTTAGTCAACAATCAGCCCCAGCATTTT
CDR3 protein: CASSLVNNQPQHF

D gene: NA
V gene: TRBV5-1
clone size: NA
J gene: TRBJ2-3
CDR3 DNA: TGCGCCAGCAGCTTTTCCAGGGCCACAGATACGCAGTATTTT
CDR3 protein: CASSFSRATDTQYF

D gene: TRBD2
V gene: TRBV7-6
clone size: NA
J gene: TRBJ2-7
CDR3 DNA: TGTGCCAGCAGCCCCTTAAGCGGGGGGTTCCGAAACGAGCAGTACTTC
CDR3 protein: CASSPLSGGFRNEQYF

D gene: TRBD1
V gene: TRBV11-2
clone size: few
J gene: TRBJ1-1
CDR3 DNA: TGTGCCAGCAGCCGCGGACAGGGGACTGAAGCTTTCTTT
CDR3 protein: CASSRGQGTEAFF

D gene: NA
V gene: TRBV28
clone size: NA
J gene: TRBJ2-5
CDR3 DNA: TGTGCCAGCAGGCGGCGGGGGCGGGAGACCCAGTACTTC
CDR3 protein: CASRRRGRETQYF

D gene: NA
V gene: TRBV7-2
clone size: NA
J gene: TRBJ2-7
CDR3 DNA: TGTGCCAGCAGCTTAGAGCACAGCTCCTACGAGCAGTACTTC
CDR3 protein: CASSLEHSSYEQYF

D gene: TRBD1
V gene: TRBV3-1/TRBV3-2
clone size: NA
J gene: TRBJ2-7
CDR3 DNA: TGTGCCAGCAGCCGGCCGGGACAGGGTCTCCCCCAGGACTTC
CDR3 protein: CASSRPGQGLPQDF

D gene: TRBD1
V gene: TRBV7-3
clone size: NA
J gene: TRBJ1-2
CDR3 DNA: TGTGCCAGTGGGATGGGACAGGGATATGGCTACACCTTC
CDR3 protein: CASGMGQGYGYTF

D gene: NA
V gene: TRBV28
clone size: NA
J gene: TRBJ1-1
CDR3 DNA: TGTGCCGCACATTCCCGCACTGAAGCTTTCTTT
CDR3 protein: CAAHSRTEAFF

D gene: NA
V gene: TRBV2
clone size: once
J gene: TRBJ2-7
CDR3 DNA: TGTGCCAGCAGGGGGGCTAGCGGTACCTACGAGCAGTACTTC
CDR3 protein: CASRGASGTYEQYF

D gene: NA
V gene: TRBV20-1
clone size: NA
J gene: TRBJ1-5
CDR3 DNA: TGCAGTGCCAGTGACGGTAGCAATCAGCCCCAGCATTTT
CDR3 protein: CSASDGSNQPQHF

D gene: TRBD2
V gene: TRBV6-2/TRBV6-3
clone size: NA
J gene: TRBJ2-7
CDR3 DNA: TGTGCCAGCAGTTTGCTAGCGGGAGTCAACGAGCAGTACTTC
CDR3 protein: CASSLLAGVNEQYF

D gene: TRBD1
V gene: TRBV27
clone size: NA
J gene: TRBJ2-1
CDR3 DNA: TGTGCCAGCAGTTTATACTCCGACAGGGGGGGCTGGCTTCGTTACAATGAGCAGTTCTTC
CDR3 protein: CASSLYSDRGGWLRYNEQFF

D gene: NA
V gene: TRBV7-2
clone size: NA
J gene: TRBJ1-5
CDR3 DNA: TGTGCCAGCAGCTTAGTTCAGGGAAGCAATCAGCCCCAGCATTTT
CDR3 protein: CASSLVQGSNQPQHF

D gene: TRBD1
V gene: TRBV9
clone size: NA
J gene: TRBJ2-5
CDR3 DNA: TGTGCCAGCAGCGTTCCGACAGGGGGGGAAGAGACCCAGTACTTC
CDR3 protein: CASSVPTGGEETQYF

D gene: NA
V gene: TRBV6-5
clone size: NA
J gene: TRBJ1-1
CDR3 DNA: TGTGCCAGCAGTTACGCCCCTGCAGGGGACACTGAAGCTTTCTTT
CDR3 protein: CASSYAPAGDTEAFF

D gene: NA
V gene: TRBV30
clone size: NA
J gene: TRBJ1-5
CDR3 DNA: TGTGCCTGGAATCCCGGGAGCCCAAATCAGCCCCAGCATTTT
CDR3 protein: CAWNPGSPNQPQHF

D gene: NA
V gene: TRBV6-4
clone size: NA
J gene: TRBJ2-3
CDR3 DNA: TGTGCCAGCAGTGAAGGAGGTGGCACAGATACGCAGTATTTT
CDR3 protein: CASSEGGGTDTQYF

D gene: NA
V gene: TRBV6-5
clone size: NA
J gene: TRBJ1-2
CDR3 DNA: TGTGCCAGCAGTTACGAGCGTAACTATGGCTACACCTTC
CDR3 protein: CASSYERNYGYTF

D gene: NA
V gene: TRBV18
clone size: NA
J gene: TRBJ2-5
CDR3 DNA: TGTGCCAGCTCACCGTGGCGGGAAGAGACCCAGTACTTC
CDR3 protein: CASSPWREETQYF